A selection of T cell receptor beta chains follows, all from one sample in a study of blood T cells in healthy people across ages. One entry per CDR3 protein, called by TCRdb with MiXCR from the 5' RACE reads. This sample has about 570,000 distinct CDR3 sequences, with roughly a quarter found just once. The same sample was also used in a study of T cells of mothers and their children.

The sequenced material came from blood. The receptors originated from a boy aged 2-9 years in good health. Both conserved end residues are part of each CDR3. The order of the fields is J gene, clone size, D gene, V gene, CDR3 protein, CDR3 DNA. A D gene is named only where the DNA matches it firmly. Clone size is stated in some rows and not others, as once, few, many or a class when expanded.

TRBJ1-2 few . TRBV15 CATSGWTADYGYTF TGTGCCACCAGCGGATGGACAGCCGACTATGGCTACACCTTC
TRBJ2-1 . TRBD1 TRBV9 CASSRWGQGSHEQFF TGTGCCAGCAGCCGATGGGGACAGGGTTCGCATGAGCAGTTCTTC
TRBJ2-1 . . TRBV3-1 CATSQITNEQFF TGTGCCACCAGCCAAATCACCAATGAGCAGTTCTTC
TRBJ2-5 . . TRBV12-5 CASGLFSGETQYF TGTGCTAGTGGTTTGTTTTCCGGGGAGACCCAGTACTTC
TRBJ2-7 few . TRBV14 CASSQGGARSYEQYF TGTGCCAGCAGCCAAGGGGGGGCTAGATCCTACGAGCAGTACTTC
TRBJ2-5 . TRBD2 TRBV5-1 CASSFRLAGQYQETQYF TGCGCCAGCAGCTTCCGACTAGCGGGGCAGTACCAAGAGACCCAGTACTTC
TRBJ1-3 few . TRBV5-6 CASKQGIGITGNTIYF TGTGCCAGTAAGCAAGGGATAGGGATCACTGGAAACACCATATATTTT
TRBJ2-1 . . TRBV20-1 CSAISGRVNEQFF TGCAGTGCTATAAGCGGACGGGTCAATGAGCAGTTCTTC
TRBJ2-1 . TRBD1 TRBV10-1 CASSEFPGQGDNEQFF TGCGCCAGCAGTGAGTTTCCCGGACAGGGGGACAATGAGCAGTTCTTC
TRBJ2-1 . TRBD2 TRBV5-6 CASSFGLGYNEQFF TGTGCCAGCAGCTTTGGACTAGGGTACAATGAGCAGTTCTTC